This T cell receptor (beta chain) came from a study of cytomegalovirus exposure and HLA in healthy donors. The overall study: An earlier analysis identified approximately 110 million unique TCR beta sequences in 170 million or so T cells. Study-wide findings and caveats: A later analysis linked a missense variant in DCLRE1C to the trimming of TCR beta V and J genes.

Comments on this clone: Its matching antigen is unknown.

Primers: 60 Vbeta forward and 13 Jbeta reverse. Data came from immunoSEQ multiplex PCR; TCRdb stores just in-frame clones and leaves some out. The table lists around 150,000 clones, 71% of them singletons. CDR3 length equals 16 residues. Germline-derived CDR1 and CDR2 are MNHEY and SMNVEV (reference sequence). V shed 5 bases, J shed 4 bases, and the junction held 6 bases outside the gene matches. The sample taken for sequencing was PBMCs. This TCR was recovered from a woman aged 30 to 39 in good health and CMV-seronegative. This rearrangement joins TRBV27 to TRBJ2-1, with TRBD2 identical over 12 bases. This CDR3 is CASSPIGLAGYNEQFF. CDR3 in DNA: TGTGCCAGCAGTCCCATTGGACTAGCGGGATACAATGAGCAGTTCTTC.